This T cell receptor beta chain comes out of a study of blood T cell repertoires in COVID-19 (TCRdb year 2020). General notes on the study: The collaborator samples originated in the United States, Italy and Spain and spanned the acute and convalescent phases of COVID-19. Samples were obtained from the ongoing ImmuneRACE study (first 160 participants) and from about 1,300 subjects provided by 6 global collaborators. The sample metadata nearly always contained a de-identified subject ID, COVID-19 status, age in years and sex. HLA class I and class II types, where available, came from metadata supplied by the sample provider rather than from assay-based typing. The repertoires were released in a freely available public database intended as a resource for research on the immune response to SARS-CoV-2. The material from the prospective study consisted of cDNA or gDNA derived from T cells, B-cell-depleted T cells, or PBMCs. Deeply sampled blood TCRbeta repertoires from subjects exposed to, actively infected with, or recovered from COVID-19 were included in the dataset.

The collaborating institutions used their own protocols to collect whole blood in K2EDTA tubes. For TCRbeta analysis, collaborators shipped samples in one of three forms: frozen whole blood, isolated PBMCs, or DNA extracted from either of those sample types. The count of this clone is one. This receptor's antigen is unknown. The input lacks base qualities; no much larger clone sits a single base away. The immunoSEQ Assay, a bias-controlled multiplex PCR, was used to amplify TCRbeta CDR3 regions from genomic DNA. The study's processing was this. The number of nucleated cells in each sample was estimated by amplification of reference gene primers within the assay. To quantify the absolute abundance of each unique TCRbeta CDR3 rearrangement, sequence reads were collapsed and filtered. For each sample, productive Simpson clonality was calculated by taking the square root of Simpson's diversity index across productive rearrangements. TCRdb retrieved this table from immuneACCESS and kept in-frame rearrangements only. Not all clones are present; in checked studies, unresolved V genes account for under half, and no reason is known for the remainder. The V and J calls and clone size come from that table; D and trimming were worked out from the DNA. The sample table contains about 35,000 clones; only one count was recorded for approximately 91% of them. The top ten hold under 2.5% of the sample.

The investigation overall reported the following: How much clinical and demographic metadata was included differed by source and by participant, and the metadata was provided uncurated.

The source is a man in his forties or fifties with active COVID-19. Sequenced input: peripheral blood.

The nucleotides are TGCAGCGTTGAGAGGACTAGCGGGGGGAGCGATGAGCAGTTCTTC. This gives the protein CSVERTSGGSDEQFF. The chain is made from TRBV29-1 and TRBJ2-1; the junction holds 14 bases that match TRBD2. CDR1 and CDR2 are read off the germline V gene as SQVTM and ANQGSEA. The cysteine opens and the phenylalanine closes a CDR3 of 15 amino acids. The kept DNA is CDR3 alone, 45 bases in frame from the first base. From V the trimming removes 3 bases and from J it removes 8 bases, while the gene matches leave 6 bases of the junction unaccounted for.